This TCR beta chain was identified during a study of blood T cell repertoires in COVID-19. Per the study methods: Amplifying reference gene primers gave estimates of nucleated cell counts. Generated by immunoSEQ multiplex PCR, the TCRdb table keeps only in-frame clones and is missing some. V and J calls and clone size are copied from that table; D and trimming were computed from the DNA. The table lists some 120,000 clones, about two thirds of them singletons, with roughly 0.86% in the top ten. Germline loops: CDR1 MNHEY, CDR2 SMNVEV (reference sequence). The CDR3 length is 17 residues. Trimming left V 3 bases short and J 7 bases short, with 24 bases between.

The chain carries TRBV27 and TRBJ1-2; D may be TRBD1 (6 bases). The receptor was isolated from a human donor with acute or convalescent COVID-19. The donor label of this sample is uncertain. Material: peripheral blood. DNA for the CDR3: TGTGCCAGCAGTTTGTATCCAGGGGCCACGATTTTATCTGGCTACACCTTC. Its protein product is CASSLYPGATILSGYTF.